This entry describes one TCR beta chain. The antigen it recognizes is unknown. Base-call qualities are not available, and no considerably larger clone is one nucleotide away. The entry originates in a study of T cell responses to AZD1222 COVID-19 vaccine (dated by TCRdb to the early 2020s). A note on the overall study: Because spike-specific TCR depth and breadth did not differ between the two schedules, AZD1222 recipients who got a second dose at roughly 4 weeks were pooled with those who got a second dose at roughly 12 weeks. Trial participants were enrolled by age into subgroups of 18-55, 56-69 and 70-plus years, and around 150, 28 and 57 TCR-sequenced participants, respectively, were included in these subgroups. A total of 230 to 250 trial participants underwent TCR sequencing, of whom some 210 received two doses of AZD1222 and about 26 received two doses of the MenACWY control vaccine.

In light of the paper, this sample's time point label describes: baseline before first vaccination. Vaccinee samples came from UK trials COV001 and COV002, including a single-blind randomized controlled phase 2/3 trial of AZD1222 (ChAdOx1 nCoV-19) in healthy adults. For TCRbeta chain sequencing, PBMC samples from trial participants were taken at day 0 and at day 28 after the second dose. The CDR3 regions of human TCRbeta chains were subjected to immunosequencing. From the authors' description of their analysis: Repertoire TCRs were matched against a reference library of SARS-CoV-2-specific TCRs generated with the MIRA antigen-specificity platform. Breadth was defined as the fraction of unique TCRs that were SARS-CoV-2-associated, and depth was defined as the fraction of total T cells that were SARS-CoV-2-associated. Using the MIRA data, each spike-specific TCR was assigned both to the spike region to which the TCR was reactive and to a CD4 or CD8 class. Log10-transformed breadth and depth values were compared by one-way ANOVA with Sidak's multiple comparisons tests. The immuneACCESS repertoire file appears here via TCRdb, limited to in-frame rearrangements. These files lack a portion of the clones; in checked studies, under half of the deficit traces to unresolved V genes, and the cause of the others is not known. The DNA was the basis for D and trimming; V, J and clone size are from that table. The sample data list under 95,000 clones, and 65% to 90% of these were observed just once. The ten most abundant clones make up more than 6% of the sample.

V gives up 0 bases and J gives up 2 bases, and the segment between their germline ends measures 9 bases. From the germline V gene, CDR1 is SGDLS and CDR2 is YYNGEE. From its cysteine to its phenylalanine, the CDR3 spans 15 amino acids. Of all the DNA, just the CDR3 is kept, 45 bases in frame from base 1. The research as a whole found: Conclusions about previously exposed vaccinees are limited, since just six AZD1222 recipients were seropositive for SARS-CoV-2 at baseline. Epitopes outside the regions mutated in the B.1.351 and B.1.1.7 variants were reportedly recognized by nearly half of the unique spike-specific TCRs. No day 14 peak-response samples were available, so repertoires were characterized only after the peak T cell response. Spike-specific TCR breadth and depth rose significantly after two AZD1222 doses compared with day 0 and with MenACWY recipients. Participants were mostly white British and included more females than males, and it was suggested by the authors that clonal diversity may have been underestimated. In the small 56-69-year group, the increase in depth fell short of significance, most likely because of low power. The whole spike protein was spanned by vaccine-associated CD4 TCRs, and dominant responses were seen in regions 160-218 and 743-854.

The input for sequencing was peripheral blood, taken on day 0 of AZD1222 vaccination. The chain was built from TRBV9 and TRBJ1-3; perhaps TRBD1 is the D gene, with 5 bases matching. This receptor was taken from an adult in good health. CDR3 reads: CASSVGVGPGNTIYF. The DNA reads TGTGCCAGCAGCGTAGGAGTGGGGCCTGGAAACACCATATATTTT.